This T cell receptor (beta chain) was recovered during a study of cytomegalovirus exposure and HLA in healthy donors. Study-wide findings and caveats: Reports described diagnosis of cytomegalovirus status by the classifier as highly specific and sensitive. Accurate prediction of HLA-A and HLA-B alleles (for most subjects) was reportedly achieved from TCR beta sequences. Across donors, presence/absence analyses took sequencing depth to be roughly uniform. Earlier analysis looked at TCR beta V segments, and most were productive about 87% or about 30% of the time.

Of note for this clone: Its antigen is still unknown.

The PCR was carried out with 60 Vbeta primers and 13 Jbeta primers. Only in-frame clones appear in the TCRdb table, and some are missing; sequencing was by immunoSEQ multiplex PCR. This table has 100,000 or so clones, roughly 84% appearing once. The length of the CDR3 is 15 residues. The V segment lost 6 bases and the J segment 3 bases; nucleotides outside the gene matches: 8. Germline loops: CDR1 MNHNS, CDR2 SASEGT. The source is a man aged 18-30 years in good health and CMV-seronegative. The gene calls are TRBV6-1 and TRBJ1-1, with 9 bases lining up with TRBD1. The sequencing sample was made of PBMCs. The CDR3: CASRLQGAWDTEAFF. Here the CDR3 DNA reads TGTGCCAGCAGATTACAGGGGGCATGGGACACTGAAGCTTTCTTT.